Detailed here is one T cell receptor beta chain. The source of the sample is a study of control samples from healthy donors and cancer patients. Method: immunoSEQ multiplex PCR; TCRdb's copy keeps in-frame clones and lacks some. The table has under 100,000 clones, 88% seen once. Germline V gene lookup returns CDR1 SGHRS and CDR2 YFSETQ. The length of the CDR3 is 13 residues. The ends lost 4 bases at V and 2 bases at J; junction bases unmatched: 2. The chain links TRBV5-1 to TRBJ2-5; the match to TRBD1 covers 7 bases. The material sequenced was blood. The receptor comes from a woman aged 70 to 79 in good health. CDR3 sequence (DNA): TGCGCCAGCAGCCCGACAGGGCAAGAGACCCAGTACTTC. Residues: CASSPTGQETQYF.